The present T cell receptor (beta chain) was sequenced within a study of naive and memory T cell subsets (dated by TCRdb to 2016 to 2017). About the study as a whole: According to the figure summarizing the samples, there were around 10 blood donors, 7 tuberculin skin test biopsies and 3 saline control biopsies. Usually PCR2 was run as a SYBR Green qPCR and stopped at a set threshold, although low-input samples could use end-point PCR (roughly 6 cycles) instead. The study at large found these results: The RNA-based method was acknowledged as potentially sensitive to TCR transcript changes with T cell activation and differentiation.

V and J are truncated by 2 bases and 2 bases respectively, leaving an intervening sequence of 13 bases. The CDR3 runs 15 amino acids, cysteine and phenylalanine included. Only the CDR3 portion is preserved as DNA: 45 bases, with reading frame beginning at the first base. The germline V gene yields MNHEY for CDR1 and SVGAGI for CDR2. For whole blood analysis, over 2 ml of peripheral blood was collected from healthy adult volunteers into Tempus tubes, and RNA was extracted following the manufacturer's instructions. The study reported a robust and sensitive protocol to amplify, sequence and analyze TCRs, based on 3' ligation of a UMI-containing oligonucleotide to TCR cDNA. Before reverse transcription, total RNA that had not been cell sorted was treated with RQ1 DNase, with a target input of 1 to 1000 ng. Skin biopsy and whole blood libraries were made to test pipeline robustness in samples where T cells form a minority population.

Receptor amplification or capture employed 5' RACE. For the blood and skin samples, reverse transcription of TCR RNA was done with SuperScript IV along with alpha and beta constant region primers. Four rounds of PCR, run with the SP2 primer together with nested alpha and beta constant region primers, were used to amplify the ligated cDNA. An oligonucleotide carrying the Illumina SP2 primer and a UMI was ligated to the 3' end of the cDNA by means of T4 RNA ligase 1. The 12-nucleotide UMI was composed of two random hexamers separated by an eight-base spacer, which was included to prevent hairpin formation. From the second PCR onward, TCR alpha and beta chain libraries were processed separately, and dual indexing was applied for multiplexing. After pooling, the indexed libraries were analyzed by capillary electrophoresis and sequenced on either an Illumina MiSeq or NextSeq. PhiX DNA at roughly 5-7.5% was spiked into libraries to increase base diversity and improve cluster recognition. Concerning the study's data processing: Demultiplexor pulled UMIs out of read 2, joined the UMIs with the TCR sequence from read 1, and separated reads according to sample indices. Decombinator identified V and J genes and V-J junctions, assigning each TCR a five-part identifier including V and J deletions. Collapsinator used UMIs to correct sequencing errors and PCR amplification heterogeneity, producing a UMI-based abundance for each TCR. Identifiers were converted to nucleotide sequence by CDR3Translator and translated to amino acids, and CDR3 regions were extracted on the basis of terminal motifs. After normalization to the amount of input RNA, error-corrected alpha and beta TCR counts from blood and skin were compared. In TCRdb, the public reads were trimmed at Q25 with fastp and aligned with MiXCR, with productive beta chains retained. Under each unique CDR3 protein, matching rows form one entry showing the most common genes and DNA. The V and J calls follow TCRdb's processing rather than the paper's. Here the sample has roughly 26,000 distinct CDR3 sequences; under 30% occur a single time. The ten biggest clones cover roughly 1.9% of the sample.

With regard to this clonotype: Its antigen is still unknown. One base away there is no much larger clone; base qualities are not given.

The chain links TRBV6-5 with TRBJ2-7; no confident D gene assignment can be made. This sequence was found in a female donor in good health. The CDR3 corresponds to CASSYGLSSAYEQYF. The sequenced DNA: TGTGCCAGCAGTTACGGCCTCTCGTCCGCCTACGAGCAGTACTTC.